A single sample is the source of the 6 T cell receptor beta chains below, sequenced in a study of T-cell memory formation after mild COVID-19. TCRdb fed the 5' RACE reads into MiXCR, producing one record per CDR3 protein. The data show a few hundred thousand distinct CDR3 sequences, roughly 20% seen once. The sample comprised PBMCs or a T cell subset sorted from them (not recorded which). Source of these receptors: a man aged 18-30 years who had mild COVID-19 (a few samples of this study predate the infection). Cell type and time point are not known.

This clonotype was counted only a few times. Written as DNA, the CDR3 is TGCGCCAGCAGCCCCACAATGAACACTGAAGCTTTCTTT. Protein: CASSPTMNTEAFF. V gene TRBV5-1 combines with J gene TRBJ1-1; the D is unclear. The germline V and J ends were trimmed by 4 bases and 0 bases, with 7 bases remaining between them. Germline lookup yields CDR1 SGHRS and CDR2 YFSETQ. The CDR3 covers 13 residues. Full variable domain (missing parts from reference TRBV5-1 and TRBJ1-1): KAGVTQTPRYLIKTRGQQVTLSCSPISGHRSVSWYQQTPGQGLQFLFEYFSETQRNKGNFPGRFSGRQFSNSRSEMNVSTLELGDSALYLCASSPTMNTEAFFGQGTRLTVV.

The V and J genes are TRBV6-1 and TRBJ1-5; D perhaps matches TRBD1 (6 bases). The V end was cut by 7 bases, the J end by 6 bases, with 13 bases between. The germline V gene has CDR1 MNHNS and CDR2 SASEGT. The CDR3 contains 13 residues. The CDR3, as DNA: TGTGCCAGCAATCAGGGGCACAGTCAGCCCCAGCATTTT. Amino acid sequence: CASNQGHSQPQHF.

This clonotype was counted only a few times. The rearrangement joins TRBV5-5 to TRBJ2-7, with 9 bases that match TRBD1. Per germline, CDR1 SGHKS and CDR2 YYEKEE (reference sequence). This CDR3 contains 18 residues. After removal of 3 bases from V and 6 bases from J, the junction contained 19 bases not matched to a gene. The CDR3 is CASSWSGTGTTKSLEQYF. The CDR3 nucleotides read TGTGCCAGCAGCTGGAGCGGGACAGGGACCACTAAATCCCTCGAGCAGTACTTC.

The rearrangement uses TRBV7-8 and TRBJ1-5; D call uncertain. Trimming removed 5 bases from V and 1 base from J, with 15 bases in between. The germline CDR1 and CDR2 sequences are SGHVS and FQNEAQ. The length of the CDR3 is 16 residues. The DNA of the CDR3 is TGTGCCAGCAGCCCAAACCGACCACTCAGCAATCAGCCCCAGCATTTT. Amino acid sequence: CASSPNRPLSNQPQHF.

This rearrangement joins TRBV20-1 to TRBJ2-2; perhaps TRBD2 as D (5 bases). V lost 6 bases, J lost 2 bases, and 13 bases lay in between. CDR1 DFQATT and CDR2 SNEGSKA come from the germline V gene (reference sequence). The CDR3 totals 14 residues. The CDR3 region has the DNA TGCAGTGCAACGACTATTACAAACACCGGGGAGCTGTTTTTT. Residues: CSATTITNTGELFF.

This clonotype was seen a few times. J is TRBJ2-5 and V is TRBV6-2 or TRBV6-3, with D perhaps matching TRBD1 (6 bases). V shed 0 bases and J shed 7 bases, with 12 bases lying between them. The CDR3 totals 14 residues. CDR1 and CDR2 (germline): MNHEY, SVGEGT. The CDR3 sequence is CASSYSGTTGTQYF. In DNA, the CDR3 is TGTGCCAGCAGTTACTCCGGGACAACAGGGACCCAGTACTTC.